This T cell receptor beta chain was obtained from a study of OX40 agonist ivuxolimab in advanced cancers. Broader study findings: At 0.1 to 3.0 mg/kg and by week 6, CD4+ and CD8+ T cells in the blood had expanded clonally. Certain nonresponders likewise exhibited a low normalized T-cell clonal expansion. Clonal expansion was among the lowest in partial responders at 0.1-3.0 mg/kg, especially CD8+.

This CDR3 has 16 amino acids. Per the germline V gene, CDR1 is LGHNA and CDR2 is YSLEER. The germline V and J ends were trimmed by 2 bases and 6 bases, with 18 bases remaining between them. In this sample, this clone turned up a few times. Its antigen is currently unknown. Repertoires were generated with immunoSEQ multiplex PCR, while TCRdb's copy carries only in-frame clones and drops some. The sample holds over 15,000 clones, about 86% seen once. The clonotype was recovered from an adult with an advanced solid tumor such as melanoma, head and neck, liver or kidney cancer. This specimen consisted of CD4+ or CD8+ T cells sorted from blood, obtained in a trial of the OX40 agonist ivuxolimab. This chain connects TRBV4-3 to TRBJ2-3; possibly TRBD2 for D (5 bases). CDR3 DNA sequence: TGCGCCAGCAGCCAATCAGGATTCCGTTCGGGGGATACGCAGTATTTT. It codes for CASSQSGFRSGDTQYF.